Listed below are T cell receptor beta chains from one sample, sequenced in a study of early T cells in non-severe SARS-CoV-2 infection. TCRdb re-derived calls from the 5' RACE reads in MiXCR, one entry per CDR3 protein. The sample gives roughly 53,000 distinct CDR3 sequences, about 10% of which show up once; around 3.6% is in the top ten. This sample comprised whole blood, obtained at baseline. These receptors originate from an adult who was a healthcare worker with PCR-confirmed SARS-CoV-2 infection or an uninfected control (not recorded which). Both conserved end residues are part of each CDR3. A D gene is named only where the DNA matches it firmly. The size field is filled for only some rows; it gives once, few, many or a size class.

DNA | CDR3 | J | V | D | size
TGTGCCAGCAGTTTTAAGTACTCGAACGATCAGCCCCAGCATTTT | CASSFKYSNDQPQHF | TRBJ1-5 | TRBV12-3/TRBV12-4 | - | few
TGCAGTGCTCCCGATCCCTCTGGGGCCAACGTCCTGACTTTC | CSAPDPSGANVLTF | TRBJ2-6 | TRBV20-1 | - | many
TGTGCCAGCTCATCTTCGGGACAGCTATTCAATGAAAAACTGTTTTTT | CASSSSGQLFNEKLFF | TRBJ1-4 | TRBV18 | TRBD1 | -
TGTGCCAGCAGTACTACTGGGACATCCAACTATGGCTACACCTTC | CASSTTGTSNYGYTF | TRBJ1-2 | TRBV6-6 | - | -
TGTGCCAGCAGCCCCACTAGCGGAGAAGGAGAGACCCAGTACTTC | CASSPTSGEGETQYF | TRBJ2-5 | TRBV4-2 | TRBD2 | many
TGTGCCGGCGACGTGGGGCCGACTTCCCACGGGGAGCTGTTTTTT | CAGDVGPTSHGELFF | TRBJ2-2 | TRBV6-1 | - | -
TGCAGTGCCCAGTATTCAACTAATGAAAAACTGTTTTTT | CSAQYSTNEKLFF | TRBJ1-4 | TRBV20-1 | - | many
TGTGCCAGTATTCCTGACAGAGTTAGCAATCAGCCCCAGCATTTT | CASIPDRVSNQPQHF | TRBJ1-5 | TRBV19 | - | few
TGCAGCGTTGGCGGACAATCAAATGAAAAACTGTTTTTT | CSVGGQSNEKLFF | TRBJ1-4 | TRBV29-1 | - | many
TGCAGTGCTTCTGACCCCCGGGGGGCAGATACGCAGTATTTT | CSASDPRGADTQYF | TRBJ2-3 | TRBV20-1 | TRBD2 | -
TGTGCCAGCAGCTTAGCGCTGACTAGCGGAGTCTACAATGAGCAGTTCTTC | CASSLALTSGVYNEQFF | TRBJ2-1 | TRBV7-8 | TRBD2 | -
TGTGCCAGCAGCTTAGGCCCTTACACAGATACGCAGTATTTT | CASSLGPYTDTQYF | TRBJ2-3 | TRBV7-9 | - | many
TGCAGCGTTGAACGCAGGGTAGACTATGGCTACACCTTC | CSVERRVDYGYTF | TRBJ1-2 | TRBV29-1 | - | -
TGTGCCAGCAGGACAGGGGGGGATGAAAAACTGTTTTTT | CASRTGGDEKLFF | TRBJ1-4 | TRBV28 | TRBD1 | -
TGTGCCAGCAGCACTTCCCCAGGCACTGAAGCTTTCTTT | CASSTSPGTEAFF | TRBJ1-1 | TRBV3-1 | - | once
TGTGCCAGCAGCTTAGCGTCCGGGACACGAGTCTATGGCTACACCTTC | CASSLASGTRVYGYTF | TRBJ1-2 | TRBV7-2 | - | -
TGTGCCAGCAGTCAAACCGATTCTAGCGGGAGATCGCGTGATACGCAGTATTTT | CASSQTDSSGRSRDTQYF | TRBJ2-3 | TRBV28 | TRBD2 | many
TGTGCCAGCAGTTCAGAATATGGCTACACCTTC | CASSSEYGYTF | TRBJ1-2 | TRBV6-5 | - | few
TGTGCCAGCAGCCCCCGTACACGGAACGAGCAGTACTTC | CASSPRTRNEQYF | TRBJ2-7 | TRBV7-9 | - | few
TGTGCCAGCTCTACAGGAGCGGGGCGCAATGAGCAGTTCTTC | CASSTGAGRNEQFF | TRBJ2-1 | TRBV18 | TRBD2 | many
TGTGCCAGTACCCTCACCGGAGGGAACACTGAAGCTTTCTTT | CASTLTGGNTEAFF | TRBJ1-1 | TRBV19 | - | many
TGTGCCAGCAGTTCCCTAGCTTTGTGGAACCCACAGGATACGCAGTATTTT | CASSSLALWNPQDTQYF | TRBJ2-3 | TRBV6-2/TRBV6-3 | - | few
TGTGCCAGCAGTCCTGAACTAGGACAGGGTTTTGCGGATACGCAGTATTTT | CASSPELGQGFADTQYF | TRBJ2-3 | TRBV6-1 | TRBD1 | few
TGTGCCATCAGTGAGGAGGGCCGCAATCAGCCCCAGCATTTT | CAISEEGRNQPQHF | TRBJ1-5 | TRBV10-3 | - | -
TGTGCCAGCAGCTTAGGCAGGGCCAAAGTATTCGGGGCCAACGTCCTGACTTTC | CASSLGRAKVFGANVLTF | TRBJ2-6 | TRBV7-9 | - | many
TGTGCCAGCAGCTCGGGACAGGCAGGAACCGGGGAGCTGTTTTTT | CASSSGQAGTGELFF | TRBJ2-2 | TRBV7-3 | TRBD1 | many
TGTGCCTGGGGGGGGGAGACCCAGTACTTC | CAWGGETQYF | TRBJ2-5 | TRBV30 | - | many
TGTGCCAGCAGTCCGGGGAGCTCCTACAATGAGCAGTTCTTC | CASSPGSSYNEQFF | TRBJ2-1 | TRBV27 | - | many
TGTGCCAGCAGTTTTTACAGGGTGACCTACAATGAGCAGTTCTTC | CASSFYRVTYNEQFF | TRBJ2-1 | TRBV12-3/TRBV12-4 | - | few
TGCAGCGTTTCCTGGGCAGGAGGCTACGAGCAGTACTTC | CSVSWAGGYEQYF | TRBJ2-7 | TRBV29-1 | - | few
TGTGCCAGCAGCTTAGGGGGGAGAAATGAGCAGTTCTTC | CASSLGGRNEQFF | TRBJ2-1 | TRBV7-9 | - | many
TGTGCCAGCAGCCCGTACTTCGATGAAAAACTGTTTTTT | CASSPYFDEKLFF | TRBJ1-4 | TRBV27 | - | many
TGTGCCAGCAGCTATCGGCGGGGTGACCCCAAAAACATTCAGTACTTC | CASSYRRGDPKNIQYF | TRBJ2-4 | TRBV7-2 | - | few
TGTGCCTGGAGTGTAGGGACTAGCGTCAGCACAGATACGCAGTATTTT | CAWSVGTSVSTDTQYF | TRBJ2-3 | TRBV30 | TRBD2 | once
TGTGCCAGCAGCTTAAGGGGACTAGCGGGAGGGCCATCCGATACGCAGTATTTT | CASSLRGLAGGPSDTQYF | TRBJ2-3 | TRBV7-3 | TRBD2 | -
TGTGCCAGCAGCTTAGGTCTACAGGGGAACACCGGGGAGCTGTTTTTT | CASSLGLQGNTGELFF | TRBJ2-2 | TRBV11-2 | - | few
TGTGCCAGCAGCTTAACGAATGAGCAGTTCTTC | CASSLTNEQFF | TRBJ2-1 | TRBV9 | - | many
TGTGCCAGCAGCCCGCTCGCGGCCTCCCGCAATCAGCCCCAGCATTTT | CASSPLAASRNQPQHF | TRBJ1-5 | TRBV7-6 | - | -
TGTGCCAGCAGCCCCCTCGTAGGGGGAGGCCCCTACGAGCAGTACTTC | CASSPLVGGGPYEQYF | TRBJ2-7 | TRBV7-6 | - | -
TGCAGTGCTAGGTCCCGGGACAGAATCTACGAGCAGTACTTC | CSARSRDRIYEQYF | TRBJ2-7 | TRBV20-1 | TRBD1 | -
TGCGCCAGCAGCTTGGAAGCCATGAACACTGAAGCTTTCTTT | CASSLEAMNTEAFF | TRBJ1-1 | TRBV5-1 | - | many
TGTGCTAGCAGCTTAGGTGTCTGGGGAGAGACCCAGTACTTC | CASSLGVWGETQYF | TRBJ2-5 | TRBV7-7 | - | few
TGCAGTGCTAGAGACCGACTAGCGGGGGACACAGATACGCAGTATTTT | CSARDRLAGDTDTQYF | TRBJ2-3 | TRBV20-1 | TRBD2 | few
TGCGCCAGCAGTGCGACTGGACGGAATTCACCCCTCCACTTT | CASSATGRNSPLHF | TRBJ1-6 | TRBV5-1 | - | few
TGTGCCAGCAGGCCAGGGGCGAGGACTAATGAAAAACTGTTTTTT | CASRPGARTNEKLFF | TRBJ1-4 | TRBV6-4 | - | many
TGTGCCAGCAGTCCACAGACTAGCGGGAGGGCCAACGAGCAGTACTTC | CASSPQTSGRANEQYF | TRBJ2-7 | TRBV27 | TRBD2 | few
TGTGCCAGCACCGGGGGGAGCTCCTACGAGCAGTACTTC | CASTGGSSYEQYF | TRBJ2-7 | TRBV7-2 | TRBD2 | few
TGCGCCAGCAGTGAGTCCCCTGGGACAGGCGGCAGGGGTACCCAGTACTTC | CASSESPGTGGRGTQYF | TRBJ2-5 | TRBV10-2 | TRBD1 | -
TGTGCCAGCACCCCTGGCGGGAGGGCCATAAAGACCCAGTACTTC | CASTPGGRAIKTQYF | TRBJ2-5 | TRBV12-3/TRBV12-4 | TRBD2 | many
TGCGCCAGCAGCTTGCCGCAGGAACGCCACTACGAGCAGTACTTC | CASSLPQERHYEQYF | TRBJ2-7 | TRBV5-1 | - | few
TGTGCCAGCAGGAACCAGGGAGGGGACCATTCACCCCTCCACTTT | CASRNQGGDHSPLHF | TRBJ1-6 | TRBV2 | - | many
TGTGCCAGCAGGGAACAGGGGGCAATCGCCGGGGAGCTGTTTTTT | CASREQGAIAGELFF | TRBJ2-2 | TRBV6-5 | TRBD1 | -
TGCAGCGTTGCCCTAGCGGACACTGAAGCTTTCTTT | CSVALADTEAFF | TRBJ1-1 | TRBV29-1 | - | many
TGCAGTGCAACCGGGACAGGGGTTACGAGCAATCAGCCCCAGCATTTT | CSATGTGVTSNQPQHF | TRBJ1-5 | TRBV20-1 | TRBD1 | -